One and the same sample provided the 8 T cell receptor beta chains below, sequenced in a study of HIV-infected patients and healthy controls. All unsorted peripheral T cells were captured because whole blood was used without fractionation. 400 to 550 ng RNA was reverse transcribed with alpha and beta constant-region primers. Each of the alpha and beta chains got its own library through chain-specific third strand synthesis with indices. TCRdb reprocessed the 5' RACE reads with MiXCR, giving one entry per CDR3 protein. The table includes tens of thousands of distinct CDR3 sequences, more than 7.5% detected once. The specimen sequenced was blood. Every receptor here comes from an adult in good health.

There are many counts of this clonotype. The chain has TRBV25-1 and TRBJ1-4; D is unclear. Trimming removed 8 bases at V and 5 bases at J, with 12 bases between. The CDR3 is 13 residues long. The germline CDR1 and CDR2 sequences are MGHDK and SYGVNS. The DNA of the CDR3 is TGTGCCAGCGGAAGCGCCCAGAATGAAAAACTGTTTTTT. This sequence encodes CASGSAQNEKLFF. Full variable domain (missing parts from reference TRBV25-1 and TRBJ1-4): EADIYQTPRYLVIGTGKKITLECSQTMGHDKMYWYQQDPGMELHLIHYSYGVNSTEKGDLSSESTVSRIRTEHFPLTLESARPSHTSQYLCASGSAQNEKLFFGSGTQLSVL.

This clonotype was observed at least ten times. This chain connects TRBV20-1 to TRBJ2-3, with a possible D match to TRBD2 (7 bases). V was clipped by 5 bases and J by 1 base, with 16 bases between them. This CDR3 is 15 amino acids long. Germline loops: CDR1 DFQATT, CDR2 SNEGSKA (reference sequence). CDR3 residues: CSALPGGGRTDTQYF. CDR3 DNA: TGCAGTGCTTTACCGGGGGGCGGGCGCACAGATACGCAGTATTTT.

This clonotype has a handful of counts. The V gene is TRBV3-1, the J gene TRBJ2-5; D might be TRBD2 (6 bases). V lost 4 bases and J lost 11, with 14 bases in between. This CDR3 contains 12 residues. Germline assignment: CDR1 LGHDT and CDR2 YNNKEL (reference sequence). CDR3 region: CASSRELSGQYF. The CDR3 nucleotides read TGTGCCAGCAGCCGAGAGCTTAGCGGTCAGTACTTC.

Many counts were recorded for this clonotype. The chain joins TRBV11-2 to TRBJ2-7; D is possibly TRBD2 (7 bases). The length of the CDR3 is 15 residues. Trimming left V 3 bases short and J 7 bases short, with 19 bases between. CDR1 is SGHAT, CDR2 FQNNGV, per germline. CDR3 residues: CASSFWGGAAEEQYF. CDR3 bases: TGTGCCAGCAGCTTTTGGGGGGGGGCCGCTGAGGAGCAGTACTTC.

This clonotype was recorded many times. The rearrangement joins TRBV25-1 to TRBJ2-3, with 9 bases identical to TRBD1. The CDR3 extends over 16 amino acids. Germline CDR1 and CDR2: MGHDK and SYGVNS. Trimming took 7 bases from V and 2 from J; bases not matched to a gene: 10. CDR3 sequence: CASTPEGDRATDTQYF. DNA for the CDR3: TGTGCCAGCACTCCTGAGGGGGACAGGGCCACAGATACGCAGTATTTT.

Ten or more counts support this clonotype. J is TRBJ1-6 and V is TRBV5-4; the D is unclear. The CDR3 loop spans 16 amino acids. Germline CDR1 reads SGHNT; CDR2 reads YYREEE (reference sequence). Trimming took off 4 bases at V and 7 bases at J, with 18 bases between the two ends. The CDR3 protein is CASSPVNGRGNSPLHF. Here the CDR3 DNA reads TGTGCCAGCAGCCCGGTTAATGGACGGGGAAATTCACCCCTCCACTTT.

J is TRBJ2-7 and V is TRBV29-1, with 11 bases aligning to TRBD2. V lost 6 bases, J lost 5 bases, and 9 bases stayed unmatched. Looked up from germline, CDR1 is SQVTM and CDR2 is ANQGSEA. The CDR3 has 14 amino acids. In DNA, the CDR3 is TGCAGCGTGAAGACTAGCGGGGAGTCCCACGAGCAGTACTTC. Its protein product is CSVKTSGESHEQYF.

This clonotype came up many times. This chain links TRBV19 with TRBJ1-5, with D unclear. CDR3 length: 13 residues. Germline CDR1 reads LNHDA; CDR2 reads SQIVND (reference sequence). Trimming took off 5 bases at V and 4 bases at J, with 9 bases between the two ends. The CDR3 reads CASSFGQNQPQHF. The CDR3 region has the DNA TGTGCCAGTAGTTTTGGGCAAAATCAGCCCCAGCATTTT.